Each of the 16 T cell receptor beta chains below was sequenced from the same sample in a study of response to subunit inactivated influenza vaccine listed by TCRdb under 2018. The library relied on RT-PCR. TCRdb records Illumina HiSeq 2500 as the sequencer. TCRdb reworked the public reads: Q25 trimming with fastp, MiXCR clone assembly, productive beta chains retained. Rows with one shared CDR3 protein collapse into an entry with the most common genes and DNA. Within this sample are about 780,000 distinct CDR3 sequences, with around 18% of them counted one time only. Clones ranked in the top ten supply about a tenth of the sample. The source material was PBMCs from blood, sampled roughly 5 days after vaccination. The receptors come from a middle-aged man who received an inactivated influenza vaccine. Donor details come from another sample of the same person, matched by shared clones.

This clonotype was observed at least ten times. This chain joins TRBV5-1 and TRBJ2-1; 10 nucleotides agree with TRBD1. The CDR3 covers 16 residues. V was clipped by 1 base and J by 2 bases; unmatched bases: 3. Germline V gene lookup returns CDR1 SGHRS and CDR2 YFSETQ. The CDR3 loop is CASSLLGQGTYNEQFF. DNA for the CDR3: TGCGCCAGCAGCTTGTTGGGACAGGGGACCTACAATGAGCAGTTCTTC.

J is TRBJ2-2 and V is TRBV5-1; D might be TRBD1 (6 bases). The germline V gene has CDR1 SGHRS and CDR2 YFSETQ. V was clipped by 4 bases and J by 6 bases, with 19 bases between them. The CDR3 loop spans 16 amino acids. CDR3 sequence reads: CASSARDIRSSGELFF. The CDR3 DNA is TGCGCCAGCAGCGCACGGGACATACGTTCCTCCGGGGAGCTGTTTTTT.

The genes are TRBV5-1 and TRBJ1-5, with D tentatively TRBD1 (5 bases). This CDR3 is built from 15 residues. V was pared by 4 bases and J by 2 bases, with 13 bases between. Germline CDR1 reads SGHRS; CDR2 reads YFSETQ. CDR3 nucleotides: TGCGCCAGCAGCACCCCGGGGGTGGGCAATCAGCCCCAGCATTTT. The encoded protein is CASSTPGVGNQPQHF. Complete variable domain (other parts from reference TRBV5-1 and TRBJ1-5): KAGVTQTPRYLIKTRGQQVTLSCSPISGHRSVSWYQQTPGQGLQFLFEYFSETQRNKGNFPGRFSGRQFSNSRSEMNVSTLELGDSALYLCASSTPGVGNQPQHFGDGTRLSIL.

This clonotype appeared a few times. V gene TRBV28 combines with J gene TRBJ2-5; weak D call: TRBD1 (6 bases). The CDR3 has 13 amino acids. Germline V gene lookup returns CDR1 MDHEN and CDR2 SYDVKM. V was cut by 3 bases and J by 6 bases, with 11 bases left in between. CDR3 amino acids: CASSFTGIKTQYF. The CDR3 coding sequence is TGTGCCAGCAGTTTCACAGGGATAAAGACCCAGTACTTC.

This clonotype was counted only a few times. The chain carries TRBV11-2 and TRBJ2-3, with no clear D. V gave up 5 bases and J gave up 2 bases, with 14 bases separating them. CDR3 length: 15 amino acids. The germline CDR1 and CDR2 sequences are SGHAT and FQNNGV. The CDR3 DNA is TGTGCCAGCAGCGCAGGCGGCGTACTCACAGATACGCAGTATTTT. Encoded protein: CASSAGGVLTDTQYF.

This clonotype was observed a few times. The chain employs TRBV7-9 and TRBJ1-1; 7 bases fit TRBD1. With V trimmed by 5 bases and J by 6 bases, 6 bases remained unmatched. Per germline, CDR1 SEHNR and CDR2 FQNEAQ (reference sequence). The CDR3 spans 13 residues. The CDR3 loop is CASSQGEFPEAFF. The CDR3 DNA sequence: TGTGCCAGCAGCCAGGGGGAGTTTCCTGAAGCTTTCTTT.

This clonotype appeared a few times. J is TRBJ2-1 and V is TRBV6-4; 9 nucleotides align to TRBD2. CDR3 length equals 14 residues. The V and J ends lost 5 bases and 5 bases, in that order; junction bases with no gene match: 4. The germline V gene has CDR1 MRHNA and CDR2 SNTAGT. This CDR3 is CASSTSGYDNEQFF. DNA of the CDR3: TGTGCCAGCAGTACTAGCGGGTACGACAATGAGCAGTTCTTC.

This clonotype was recorded many times. The chain joins TRBV29-1 to TRBJ2-1; unclear D gene. The V gene lost 0 bases and the J gene lost 0 bases, with 12 bases spanning the gap. The V gene's germline CDR1 is SQVTM and CDR2 ANQGSEA. The CDR3 is 16 amino acids. The CDR3 loop reads CSVEDLDSGSYNEQFF. The CDR3 DNA sequence: TGCAGCGTTGAAGACCTAGACTCAGGCTCCTACAATGAGCAGTTCTTC.

V gene TRBV7-2 combines with J gene TRBJ1-1; D possibly corresponds to TRBD1 (5 bases). V was shortened by 5 bases and J by 11 bases, with 18 bases between the two germline ends. Germline assignment: CDR1 SGHTA and CDR2 FQGNSA. The CDR3 is 13 amino acids. The CDR3 DNA is TGTGCCAGCAGCCCCTCGCAGGGCCTTAAGGCTTTCTTT. Amino acid sequence: CASSPSQGLKAFF.

The chain couples TRBV20-1 to TRBJ2-7; maybe TRBD2 (6 bases). Per germline, CDR1 DFQATT and CDR2 SNEGSKA (reference sequence). Trimming stripped 3 bases from V and 0 bases from J, with 12 bases between. This CDR3 is built from 14 residues. The CDR3 DNA reads TGCAGTGCTAGTGAGGTAGCGGACTCCTACGAGCAGTACTTC. Encoded protein: CSASEVADSYEQYF.

CDR3 coding DNA: TGTGCCAGCAGCCAAGTCCTCGGTCCCTACAATGAGCAGTTCTTC. Translated: CASSQVLGPYNEQFF. J is TRBJ2-1 and V is TRBV3-1; no definite D call. Germline CDR1 reads LGHDT; CDR2 reads YNNKEL (reference sequence). CDR3 length: 15 amino acids. V was trimmed by 1 base and J by 2 bases, leaving 9 bases between them.

This chain connects TRBV10-3 to TRBJ2-3, with 11 bases matching TRBD1. The length of the CDR3 is 14 residues. Trimming removed 2 bases from V and 6 bases from J; junction bases left unmatched: 1. Germline V CDR1 and CDR2: ENHRY, SYGVKD. The CDR3 region has the DNA TGTGCCATCAGTGAGGGACAGGGGGCGGATACGCAGTATTTT. Translating it yields CAISEGQGADTQYF.

This clonotype has a handful of counts. This chain joins TRBV5-1 and TRBJ1-2; TRBD1 agrees at 7 bases. The CDR3 is made up of 16 amino acids. J lost 4 bases, V lost 4 bases, and 13 bases had no gene match. Per the germline V gene, CDR1 is SGHRS and CDR2 is YFSETQ. CDR3 DNA sequence: TGCGCCAGCAGCAGCACAGGACAGGCCCGGGTCTATGGCTACACCTTC. It translates to CASSSTGQARVYGYTF. Supplemented by reference TRBV5-1 and TRBJ1-2, the full variable domain reads KAGVTQTPRYLIKTRGQQVTLSCSPISGHRSVSWYQQTPGQGLQFLFEYFSETQRNKGNFPGRFSGRQFSNSRSEMNVSTLELGDSALYLCASSSTGQARVYGYTFGSGTRLTVV.

This clonotype was counted between two and nine times. The chain has TRBV20-1 and TRBJ2-7; 8 bases line up with TRBD2. The CDR3 loop spans 11 amino acids. Germline CDR1 DFQATT, CDR2 SNEGSKA (reference sequence). J gave up 6 bases and V 8 bases, and 6 bases lay outside the gene matches. CDR3 sequence (DNA): TGCAGTAGCGGGAGATTGGTCGAGCAGTACTTC. It is translated as CSSGRLVEQYF.

This clonotype was picked up a small number of times. The gene calls are TRBV7-9 and TRBJ2-1, with TRBD2 matching over 9 bases. CDR3 length equals 16 residues. After removal of 0 bases from V and 7 bases from J, the junction contained 7 bases not matched to a gene. CDR1 is SEHNR and CDR2 is FQNEAQ in the germline V gene (reference sequence). CDR3 nucleotide sequence: TGTGCCAGCAGCTTAGCGCACAGCGGGGGGAGTAATGAGCAGTTCTTC. Translation: CASSLAHSGGSNEQFF.

The chain links TRBV20-1 to TRBJ2-3; 7 bases map to TRBD1. Germline V CDR1 and CDR2: DFQATT, SNEGSKA (reference sequence). The junction had 16 bases not matched to a gene; V was cut back by 2 bases and J by 5 bases. The CDR3 has 17 residues. CDR3 in amino acids: CSARLLAGQGVGDTQYF. CDR3 nucleotides: TGCAGTGCTAGACTCCTGGCAGGGCAGGGGGTAGGAGATACGCAGTATTTT.